A single sample gave rise to the 30 T cell receptor beta chains below, sequenced in a study of response to subunit inactivated influenza vaccine. Using its own MiXCR run on the RT-PCR reads, TCRdb lists one record per CDR3 protein. Seen here are 600,000 to 700,000 distinct CDR3 sequences, 11% to 15% observed once, and the top ten hold less than 9%. Sequenced here: PBMCs from blood, sampled 14 to 15 days before vaccination. The receptors were sampled from a man over 45 who received an inactivated influenza vaccine.

This clonotype occurred a few times. J is TRBJ2-3 and V is TRBV5-1; 11 nucleotides line up with TRBD2. From germline, CDR1 is SGHRS and CDR2 YFSETQ. J lost 2 bases, V lost 0 bases, and 8 bases had no gene match. The CDR3 is 18 amino acids. The CDR3 nucleotides read TGCGCCAGCAGCTTGGCCTTAGCGGGAGGGCCTGTCACAGATACGCAGTATTTT. It yields the protein CASSLALAGGPVTDTQYF.

This clonotype showed up just a few times. This chain connects TRBV6-1 to TRBJ1-4, with D hard to call. The V end lost 7 bases, the J end lost 4 bases, and 16 bases lay between the germline ends. The CDR3 is made up of 15 amino acids. The germline V gene has CDR1 MNHNS and CDR2 SASEGT. CDR3 coding DNA: TGTGCCAGCACCCTACGTGTAGGGAGTAATGAAAAACTGTTTTTT. Translating gives CASTLRVGSNEKLFF.

The chain carries TRBV7-9 and TRBJ2-2, with 8 bases identical to TRBD1. This CDR3 spans 17 amino acids. Germline CDR1 and CDR2: SEHNR and FQNEAQ (reference sequence). J gave up 2 bases and V 4 bases, and 9 bases lay outside the gene matches. The CDR3 DNA is TGTGCCAGCAGCTACCCCTCAGGGGGCCCCAACACCGGGGAGCTGTTTTTT. Protein sequence: CASSYPSGGPNTGELFF.

The chain recombines TRBV27 with TRBJ1-6, with D possibly matching TRBD1 (5 bases). Per the germline V gene, CDR1 is MNHEY and CDR2 is SMNVEV (reference sequence). The CDR3 is 15 amino acids. Trimming took 0 bases from V and 5 from J, leaving 8 bases between them. The CDR3 region is CASSLSDSHNSPLHF. In DNA form, the CDR3 reads TGTGCCAGCAGTTTATCCGACAGCCATAATTCACCCCTCCACTTT.

This clonotype occurred a few times. This sequence joins TRBV20-1 and TRBJ2-7; 9 nucleotides match TRBD2. CDR1 and CDR2 from the germline V gene are DFQATT and SNEGSKA (reference sequence). V lost 3 bases to trimming and J lost 3 bases; unmatched junction nucleotides: 15. The CDR3 contains 17 residues. The CDR3 nucleotides read TGCAGTGCTAGGCATCTCTCCGGCGGGAGGGAAAACTACGAGCAGTACTTC. As protein: CSARHLSGGRENYEQYF.

This clonotype was detected only a few times. This rearrangement joins TRBV25-1 to TRBJ2-5; 8 bases map to TRBD2. Germline trimming cut 6 bases from V and 9 bases from J; bases unmatched to any gene: 15. The CDR3 has 15 residues. CDR1 and CDR2 from the germline V gene are MGHDK and SYGVNS. CDR3 bases: TGTGCCAGCAGCGCTCTCGCGGGGGGCTATGGGTCCCAGTACTTC. Translation: CASSALAGGYGSQYF.

This clonotype was observed at least ten times. The J gene is TRBJ2-1, the V gene TRBV7-9; TRBD1 matches 8 bases. The CDR3 extends over 15 amino acids. CDR1 SEHNR and CDR2 FQNEAQ come from the germline V gene (reference sequence). V was pared by 5 bases and J by 5 bases, with 8 bases of the junction left unmatched. The CDR3 sequence is CASSLPGQVHNEQFF. CDR3 coding DNA: TGTGCCAGCAGCCTACCGGGACAGGTCCACAATGAGCAGTTCTTC.

This chain connects TRBV28 to TRBJ2-1; D gene uncertain. From germline, CDR1 is MDHEN and CDR2 SYDVKM. V was clipped by 5 bases and J by 5 bases, with 13 bases between them. The CDR3 sequence is 14 residues long. The CDR3 coding sequence is TGTGCCAGCAGTCCGATTGGACGGGACAATGAGCAGTTCTTC. This translates into CASSPIGRDNEQFF.

There are many counts of this clonotype. The chain recombines TRBV12-3 or TRBV12-4 with TRBJ2-1; TRBD2 is a possible D gene (7 bases). V lost 8 bases to trimming and J lost 4 bases, with 9 bases between them. The CDR3 runs 12 residues. CDR3: CASGRGYNEQFF. The DNA for the CDR3 is TGTGCCAGCGGGAGGGGGTACAATGAGCAGTTCTTC.

This sequence joins TRBV6-5 and TRBJ1-2; no firm D call. The germline V gene has CDR1 MNHEY and CDR2 SVGAGI. This CDR3 region has 16 residues. V lost 2 bases to trimming and J lost 2 bases, with 15 bases between them. The CDR3 protein is CASSYRATSPNYGYTF. In DNA form, the CDR3 reads TGTGCCAGCAGTTACCGGGCTACGTCCCCCAACTATGGCTACACCTTC.

The chain carries TRBV4-2 and TRBJ2-7; possible D gene TRBD1, 5 bases. The CDR3 is made up of 15 amino acids. Trimming removed 3 bases at V and 3 bases at J, with 15 bases between. Germline V gene data show CDR1 as LGHNA and CDR2 as YNFKEQ. CDR3 region: CASSQVRGWGYEQYF. The CDR3 bases are TGTGCCAGCAGCCAGGTTAGGGGTTGGGGCTACGAGCAGTACTTC.

The sample holds a few counts of this clonotype. At one of its ends the junction is not consistent with the germline gene, which may arise from a read error. The rearrangement uses TRBV3-1 and TRBJ1-2, with unresolved D. CDR3 length: 13 amino acids. The germline CDR1 and CDR2 sequences are LGHDT and YNNKEL (reference sequence). The CDR3 region has the DNA TGTGCCAGCAGCCAAGATTCTGACCTTCCATTCCACTTC. This codes for CASSQDSDLPFHF. The full variable domain, its missing parts supplied by reference TRBV3-1 and TRBJ1-2, is DTAVSQTPKYLVTQMGNDKSIKCEQNLGHDTMYWYKQDSKKFLKIMFSYNNKELIINETVPNRFSPKSPDKAHLNLHINSLELGDSAVYFCASSQDSDLPFHFGSGTRLTVV.

V usage is TRBV24-1 and J usage is TRBJ2-1; weak D call: TRBD2 (6 bases). Trimming took off 4 bases at V and 6 bases at J, with 12 bases between the two ends. Looked up from germline, CDR1 is KGHDR and CDR2 is SFDVKD. This CDR3 is 14 amino acids long. The CDR3 DNA follows: TGTGCCACCAGTGACCCCGGACTAAGCAATGAGCAGTTCTTC. Its translation is CATSDPGLSNEQFF.

V gene TRBV28 combines with J gene TRBJ1-4; D is unclear. This CDR3 contains 14 residues. Trimming cost V 1 base and J 2 bases, with 5 bases left between them. Germline CDR1 MDHEN, CDR2 SYDVKM. CDR3 loop: CASSLYSTNEKLFF. The CDR3 region has the DNA TGTGCCAGCAGTTTATACTCGACTAATGAAAAACTGTTTTTT.

The chain couples TRBV24-1 to TRBJ2-3; D gene uncertain. Germline V gene lookup returns CDR1 KGHDR and CDR2 SFDVKD. The CDR3 is 15 residues long. V lost 4 bases to trimming and J lost 0 bases, with 10 bases between them. This CDR3 reads CATSDARSSTDTQYF. CDR3 DNA sequence: TGTGCCACCAGTGACGCGAGGTCTAGCACAGATACGCAGTATTTT.

This chain links TRBV6-2 or TRBV6-3 with TRBJ2-1; D may be TRBD1 (6 bases). V was shortened by 2 bases and J by 4 bases, with 9 bases between the two germline ends. Germline CDR1 MNHEY, CDR2 SVGEGT. This CDR3 comprises 14 residues. CDR3 sequence (DNA): TGTGCCAGCAGTTACGGGGGCAGGTACAATGAGCAGTTCTTC. Its translation is CASSYGGRYNEQFF.

The table lists this clonotype with a few counts. DNA of the CDR3: TGCAGCGTTGAAACTAGCGGGGTTGGCGGGGAGCTGTTTTTT. As protein: CSVETSGVGGELFF. V usage is TRBV29-1 and J usage is TRBJ2-2; 10 nucleotides line up with TRBD2. After removal of 2 bases from V and 7 bases from J, the junction contained 4 bases not matched to a gene. The germline V gene has CDR1 SQVTM and CDR2 ANQGSEA. The CDR3 extends over 14 amino acids.

V and J are TRBV5-1 and TRBJ1-1; TRBD1 agrees at 7 bases. In germline, CDR1 is SGHRS, CDR2 YFSETQ. CDR3 size: 13 residues. V trimming: 4 bases; J trimming: 5 bases; junction bases outside the gene matches: 5. The CDR3 nucleotides read TGCGCCAGCAGCGATACAGGGGAAACTGAAGCTTTCTTT. Its translation: CASSDTGETEAFF.

Concerning this clonotype: A much larger clone differs by one base, so this may be a read error. The chain links TRBV5-1 to TRBJ2-1; D not resolved. Germline CDR1 and CDR2: SGHRS and YFSETQ. V was shortened by 0 bases and J by 4 bases, with 11 bases between the two germline ends. This CDR3 is built from 15 residues. CDR3 loop: CASSLGASAYNEQFF. CDR3 nucleotide sequence: TGCGCCAGCAGCTTGGGCGCCAGCGCTTACAATGAGCAGTTCTTC. Complete variable domain (other parts from reference TRBV5-1 and TRBJ2-1): KAGVTQTPRYLIKTRGQQVTLSCSPISGHRSVSWYQQTPGQGLQFLFEYFSETQRNKGNFPGRFSGRQFSNSRSEMNVSTLELGDSALYLCASSLGASAYNEQFFGPGTRLTVL.

This clonotype occurred a few times. The V gene is TRBV15, the J gene TRBJ2-5; 9 bases match TRBD2. The CDR3 is 18 residues long. Germline values: CDR1 LNHNV, CDR2 YYDKDF (reference sequence). Germline trimming cut 0 bases from V and 5 bases from J; bases unmatched to any gene: 13. In DNA, the CDR3 is TGTGCCACCAGCAGAGATCGGGTGGCGGGAGGGCCAGAGGAGACCCAGTACTTC. This codes for CATSRDRVAGGPEETQYF.

The chain carries TRBV20-1 and TRBJ2-3; perhaps TRBD2 as D (6 bases). The CDR3 spans 14 residues. The ends were cut back, 3 bases at V and 4 bases at J, with 14 bases in the middle. The germline V gene has CDR1 DFQATT and CDR2 SNEGSKA (reference sequence). The CDR3 region has the DNA TGCAGTGCTAGTAGGCCCGGGGGTTCAGATACGCAGTATTTT. It is translated as CSASRPGGSDTQYF.

The sample holds many counts of this clonotype. This chain joins TRBV20-1 and TRBJ1-2; TRBD1 matches 8 bases. The germline V gene has CDR1 DFQATT and CDR2 SNEGSKA (reference sequence). V shed 6 bases, J shed 4 bases, and the junction held 4 bases outside the gene matches. The CDR3 covers 12 residues. The CDR3, as DNA: TGCAGTGCAGAAACAGGGGGCTATGGCTACACCTTC. This gives the protein CSAETGGYGYTF.

This clonotype was seen many times. The chain joins TRBV24-1 to TRBJ2-2; D remains unclear. Germline V lookup: CDR1 KGHDR, CDR2 SFDVKD. Trimming cost V 3 bases and J 3 bases, with 7 bases left between them. This CDR3 spans 14 amino acids. As DNA, the CDR3 is TGTGCCACCAGTGATGACGGCTACACCGGGGAGCTGTTTTTT. The encoded protein is CATSDDGYTGELFF.

This clonotype was picked up a small number of times. The chain has TRBV20-1 and TRBJ2-3; D uncertain. Trimming stripped 5 bases from V and 2 bases from J, with 11 bases between. The V gene's germline CDR1 is DFQATT and CDR2 SNEGSKA (reference sequence). CDR3 size: 13 residues. The CDR3 spells CSAPEGPTDTQYF. The CDR3 nucleotides are TGCAGTGCTCCCGAAGGGCCCACAGATACGCAGTATTTT.

This clonotype was seen a few times. The chain recombines TRBV7-9 with TRBJ2-5; 7 bases fit TRBD1. J gave up 2 bases and V 7 bases, and 16 bases lay outside the gene matches. CDR1 is SEHNR, CDR2 FQNEAQ, per germline (reference sequence). The CDR3 covers 17 residues. The CDR3 nucleotides are TGTGCCAGCATCCTAGCTTACGACAGGGACGTTCAAGAGACCCAGTACTTC. Translating gives CASILAYDRDVQETQYF. Filled out from reference TRBV7-9 and TRBJ2-5, the complete variable domain reads DTGVSQNPRHKITKRGQNVTFRCDPISEHNRLYWYRQTLGQGPEFLTYFQNEAQLEKSRLLSDRFSAERPKGSFSTLEIQRTEQGDSAMYLCASILAYDRDVQETQYFGPGTRLLVL.

This clonotype was observed at least ten times. The chain uses TRBV9 and TRBJ2-7, with 7 positions matching TRBD2. With 3 bases clipped from V and 6 bases from J, the junction kept 9 bases outside the gene matches. In germline, CDR1 is SGDLS, CDR2 YYNGEE. The CDR3 is 14 amino acids. The CDR3 reads CASSATAGVLEQYF. Here the CDR3 DNA reads TGTGCCAGCAGCGCAACGGCGGGAGTCCTCGAGCAGTACTTC.

V and J are TRBV3-1 and TRBJ2-3; 9 nucleotides line up with TRBD2. This CDR3 has 16 amino acids. In germline, CDR1 is LGHDT, CDR2 YNNKEL (reference sequence). The trim removed 1 base at V and 10 bases at J, leaving 12 bases unmatched. The DNA for the CDR3 is TGTGCCAGCAGCCAAGGAGCTAGCGGGACCATCACCCCGCAGTATTTT. Translated: CASSQGASGTITPQYF.

The gene calls are TRBV2 and TRBJ2-5; D may be TRBD2 (6 bases). The CDR3 runs 17 residues. The germline V and J ends were trimmed by 4 bases and 1 base, with 19 bases remaining between them. Germline assignment: CDR1 SNHLY and CDR2 FYNNEI. The CDR3 sequence is CASSASLATNFQETQYF. The DNA of the CDR3 is TGTGCCAGCAGTGCGTCACTAGCTACTAACTTCCAAGAGACCCAGTACTTC. Together with reference TRBV2 and TRBJ2-5, the CDR3 gives the full variable domain: EPEVTQTPSHQVTQMGQEVILRCVPISNHLYFYWYRQILGQKVEFLVSFYNNEISEKSEIFDDQFSVERPDGSNFTLKIRSTKLEDSAMYFCASSASLATNFQETQYFGPGTRLLVL.

This clonotype was seen ten or more times. The chain has TRBV29-1 and TRBJ1-2; D remains unclear. Trimming stripped 2 bases from V and 6 bases from J, with 13 bases between. This CDR3 is built from 13 residues. CDR1 is SQVTM, CDR2 ANQGSEA, per germline. CDR3 DNA: TGCAGCGTTGAAAGACCCAGGTCCCATGGCTACACCTTC. Amino acids: CSVERPRSHGYTF.

This sequence joins TRBV28 and TRBJ2-1; 9 bases agree with TRBD1. With V trimmed by 3 bases and J by 5 bases, 5 bases remained unmatched. This CDR3 contains 15 residues. Germline loops: CDR1 MDHEN, CDR2 SYDVKM. CDR3 amino acids: CASSLSGTGNNEQFF. The DNA for the CDR3 is TGTGCCAGCAGTTTGTCCGGGACAGGGAACAATGAGCAGTTCTTC.